This entry concerns a single T cell receptor beta chain. This CDR3 is also generated by other DNA sequences in the sample. CDR3 length equals 14 residues. V dropped 4 bases and J dropped 3 bases, with 11 bases sitting between them. CDR1 is SGHNT and CDR2 is YYREEE in the germline V gene (reference sequence). The record originates from a study of blood T cell repertoires in COVID-19. The protocol was immunoSEQ multiplex PCR, while the TCRdb copy is restricted to in-frame clones and leaves out a portion. The sample contains 200,000 or so clones, approximately 84% of which appear only once. The sequence came from an older woman with acute or convalescent COVID-19. J is TRBJ1-5 and V is TRBV5-4; perhaps TRBD1 as D (5 bases). Sequenced material: peripheral blood. The CDR3 DNA reads as TGTGCCAGCAGCCTTCAGGGCTCCAATCAGCCCCAGCATTTT. Amino acids: CASSLQGSNQPQHF.